The present T cell receptor beta chain was sequenced within a study of T cell changes during pregnancy in multiple sclerosis. Clones were read by immunoSEQ multiplex PCR, and TCRdb kept only the in-frame ones, dropping some. The profile shows about 58,000 clones, 91% of them singletons. The sample consisted of CD4+ T cells from peripheral blood mononuclear cells, taken after pregnancy. This sequence originates from a female donor in good health, enrolled as a control in a pregnancy study.

The CDR3 protein is CATTTGTDFYSNQPQHF. The CDR3 nucleotides read TGTGCCACCACGACCGGGACAGACTTTTATAGCAATCAGCCCCAGCATTTT. The chain has TRBV28 and TRBJ1-5; 7 nucleotides match TRBD1. Germline V gene lookup returns CDR1 MDHEN and CDR2 SYDVKM. There are 17 residues in the CDR3. J lost 0 bases, V lost 10 bases, and 15 bases had no gene match.